The clone carrying this T cell receptor (gamma chain) showed up just a few times. Its antigen is unknown. Other DNA variants within this sample encode the same CDR3. Alphabeta T cells were depleted, then CD3+ Vdelta1+ Vdelta2- thymocytes were FACS-sorted. Vdelta1+ thymocyte sorts reached between about 96% and 99.6% purity. The data belong to a study of Vδ1+ human thymocytes. CDR1 and CDR2 from the germline V gene are EGSTGY and YDSYTSSV. With 0 bases clipped from V and 4 bases from J, the junction kept 6 bases outside the gene matches. CDR3 size: 14 residues. Study-level points and caveats: In the thymus, TRG and TRD repertoires looked highly polyclonal with Gaussian CDR3 lengths. Unlike peripheral blood Vdelta1+ controls, thymic delta-chain sequences included about 20% Vdelta2 and few Vdelta3.

Extracted RNA was reverse transcribed into cDNA. CDR3 amplicons came from multiplex PCR with pooled V-gene forward and constant-region reverse primers. TCRdb reprocessed the multiplex PCR reads using CATT. This table holds approximately 11,000 gamma-chain clones, 43% found once. Sample: Vdelta1+ gamma-delta thymocytes from the thymus. Subset given: FACS-sorted CD3+ TCRalphabeta- TCRVdelta1+ TCRVdelta2- thymocytes. The rearrangement links TRGV4 to TRGJ1 or TRGJ2. The sequence was obtained from a boy younger than two who had congenital heart surgery. The CDR3 coding sequence is TGTGCCACCTGGGATGGGCTCCCATATTATAAGAAACTCTTT. This sequence encodes CATWDGLPYYKKLF.